This TCR beta chain was sequenced for a study of identical twins (dated by TCRdb to 2015 to 2016). Looking at the study overall: To test whether fetal clonotypes persist, the study used deep sequencing on TCR alpha and beta repertoires from monozygotic twins, unrelated adults of various ages, and cord blood. Replicate twin experiments were performed at different times using different library preparation protocols to rule out contamination. Summary of the overall study and its limitations: In monozygotic twins, out-of-frame TCR alpha sharing was systematically underestimated by recombination models, although the models agreed with sharing between unrelated individuals. Compared with coincidental sharing between unrelated individuals, an excess of low generation-probability sequences was observed among out-of-frame TCR alpha sequences shared between twins. Invariant T cells such as MAIT and iNKT could partly confound zero-insertion analyses, although diverse VJ usage argued against such confounding for most clonotypes. The excess sharing between twins in beta out-of-frame sequences was weaker because fewer shared sequences reduced the signal-to-noise ratio. Abundant cord blood beta clonotypes carried fewer insertions; young adult naive repertoires showed a weaker similar trend, while memory repertoires showed none. Because the same donors could not be followed over many years, the conclusions depended on cross-sectional statistical analysis.

Every donor in the study was a healthy Caucasian. Three unrelated non-twin adults were also sequenced: a male aged 18 to 29, a male aged 50 to 60 and a female aged 50 to 60. Miltenyi CD45RO+ enrichment and human naive T-cell isolation kits were used to isolate memory (CD45RO+) and naive T cells from PBMC. Details on this clonotype: No antigen is known for it. No much larger clone is present one base from it, and per-base qualities are unavailable.

At the junction V is shortened by 4 bases and J by 5 bases, with 11 bases in between. The germline V gene supplies CDR1 MDHEN and CDR2 SYDVKM. Including cysteine and phenylalanine, the CDR3 has 13 amino acids. Here the CDR3 DNA is all that survives: 39 bases in frame from base 1. Libraries were constructed by 5' RACE. This sample was sequenced with an Illumina HiSeq 2000. Template switching introduced a universal primer binding site; the final cDNA contained a unique molecular identifier, enabling accurate counting of TCR cDNA molecules. Specific primers in the conserved constant-segment region were used to synthesize first-strand cDNA for TCR alpha and beta chains. To control for contamination, every cDNA library was double barcoded, receiving both a SMART-Mk sample barcode and Illumina barcodes. TruSeq adapter sequences along with Illumina sample barcodes were introduced in two successive PCR steps. The TCR alpha and beta cDNA libraries were sequenced on the Illumina HiSeq platform using custom primers. Per the original workflow: MiGEC processed the raw reads to extract unique molecular identifiers, while MiXCR was used to determine the CDR3 positions. Recombination models were inferred per individual with the repgenHMM and IGoR tools using an EM algorithm. Shared clonotypes were analyzed with the tcR package in R, and sharing was normalized by the product of cloneset sizes. Out-of-frame nonproductive sequences were analyzed to study raw recombination free of thymic and clonal selection effects. In TCRdb, the public reads were trimmed at Q25 with fastp and aligned with MiXCR, with productive beta chains retained. When rows share a CDR3 protein, they turn into one entry using the most common DNA and genes. It is TCRdb's table, rather than the study itself, that gives the V and J calls and clone size. A total of under 450,000 distinct CDR3 sequences appear in this sample, 18% of them only once. 12% of the sample is taken by the ten largest.

The clonotype comes from a man over 45 in good health. The sequencing sample was made of naive T cells sorted from blood. The intended sense of this specimen's cell subset or site label: cells isolated with a human naive T-cell isolation kit. This chain joins TRBV28 to TRBJ2-5; the D gene lacks a confident call. The DNA reads TGTGCCAGCAGTTCCCCTAGTTCGGAGACCCAGTACTTC. Translated, this gives CASSSPSSETQYF.